This T cell receptor beta chain was profiled in a study of blood T cell repertoires in COVID-19. Whole-study context: Samples of COVID-19 (acute and convalescent) were obtained from the United States, Italy and Spain. T cells, B-cell-depleted T cells, or PBMCs provided the cDNA or gDNA that served as material.

In the original analysis: How many nucleated cells were present was estimated from reference gene primer amplification. Sequenced by immunoSEQ multiplex PCR; TCRdb stores in-frame clones only, minus some. V and J calls and clone size follow that table, whereas D and trimming were derived from the DNA. Here the sample spans about 190,000 clones, more than 85% being singletons. Sequenced input: peripheral blood. The TCR was taken from a man between 25 and 39 years old with acute or convalescent COVID-19.

The CDR3: CASSLTGTSSTYEQYF. CDR3 DNA sequence: TGCGCCAGCAGCTTGACCGGGACATCCTCAACCTACGAGCAGTACTTC. The rearrangement uses TRBV5-1 and TRBJ2-7, with D tentatively TRBD1 (6 bases). Germline V gene lookup returns CDR1 SGHRS and CDR2 YFSETQ. This CDR3 has 16 amino acids. V gave up 1 base and J gave up 2 bases, with 16 bases separating them.